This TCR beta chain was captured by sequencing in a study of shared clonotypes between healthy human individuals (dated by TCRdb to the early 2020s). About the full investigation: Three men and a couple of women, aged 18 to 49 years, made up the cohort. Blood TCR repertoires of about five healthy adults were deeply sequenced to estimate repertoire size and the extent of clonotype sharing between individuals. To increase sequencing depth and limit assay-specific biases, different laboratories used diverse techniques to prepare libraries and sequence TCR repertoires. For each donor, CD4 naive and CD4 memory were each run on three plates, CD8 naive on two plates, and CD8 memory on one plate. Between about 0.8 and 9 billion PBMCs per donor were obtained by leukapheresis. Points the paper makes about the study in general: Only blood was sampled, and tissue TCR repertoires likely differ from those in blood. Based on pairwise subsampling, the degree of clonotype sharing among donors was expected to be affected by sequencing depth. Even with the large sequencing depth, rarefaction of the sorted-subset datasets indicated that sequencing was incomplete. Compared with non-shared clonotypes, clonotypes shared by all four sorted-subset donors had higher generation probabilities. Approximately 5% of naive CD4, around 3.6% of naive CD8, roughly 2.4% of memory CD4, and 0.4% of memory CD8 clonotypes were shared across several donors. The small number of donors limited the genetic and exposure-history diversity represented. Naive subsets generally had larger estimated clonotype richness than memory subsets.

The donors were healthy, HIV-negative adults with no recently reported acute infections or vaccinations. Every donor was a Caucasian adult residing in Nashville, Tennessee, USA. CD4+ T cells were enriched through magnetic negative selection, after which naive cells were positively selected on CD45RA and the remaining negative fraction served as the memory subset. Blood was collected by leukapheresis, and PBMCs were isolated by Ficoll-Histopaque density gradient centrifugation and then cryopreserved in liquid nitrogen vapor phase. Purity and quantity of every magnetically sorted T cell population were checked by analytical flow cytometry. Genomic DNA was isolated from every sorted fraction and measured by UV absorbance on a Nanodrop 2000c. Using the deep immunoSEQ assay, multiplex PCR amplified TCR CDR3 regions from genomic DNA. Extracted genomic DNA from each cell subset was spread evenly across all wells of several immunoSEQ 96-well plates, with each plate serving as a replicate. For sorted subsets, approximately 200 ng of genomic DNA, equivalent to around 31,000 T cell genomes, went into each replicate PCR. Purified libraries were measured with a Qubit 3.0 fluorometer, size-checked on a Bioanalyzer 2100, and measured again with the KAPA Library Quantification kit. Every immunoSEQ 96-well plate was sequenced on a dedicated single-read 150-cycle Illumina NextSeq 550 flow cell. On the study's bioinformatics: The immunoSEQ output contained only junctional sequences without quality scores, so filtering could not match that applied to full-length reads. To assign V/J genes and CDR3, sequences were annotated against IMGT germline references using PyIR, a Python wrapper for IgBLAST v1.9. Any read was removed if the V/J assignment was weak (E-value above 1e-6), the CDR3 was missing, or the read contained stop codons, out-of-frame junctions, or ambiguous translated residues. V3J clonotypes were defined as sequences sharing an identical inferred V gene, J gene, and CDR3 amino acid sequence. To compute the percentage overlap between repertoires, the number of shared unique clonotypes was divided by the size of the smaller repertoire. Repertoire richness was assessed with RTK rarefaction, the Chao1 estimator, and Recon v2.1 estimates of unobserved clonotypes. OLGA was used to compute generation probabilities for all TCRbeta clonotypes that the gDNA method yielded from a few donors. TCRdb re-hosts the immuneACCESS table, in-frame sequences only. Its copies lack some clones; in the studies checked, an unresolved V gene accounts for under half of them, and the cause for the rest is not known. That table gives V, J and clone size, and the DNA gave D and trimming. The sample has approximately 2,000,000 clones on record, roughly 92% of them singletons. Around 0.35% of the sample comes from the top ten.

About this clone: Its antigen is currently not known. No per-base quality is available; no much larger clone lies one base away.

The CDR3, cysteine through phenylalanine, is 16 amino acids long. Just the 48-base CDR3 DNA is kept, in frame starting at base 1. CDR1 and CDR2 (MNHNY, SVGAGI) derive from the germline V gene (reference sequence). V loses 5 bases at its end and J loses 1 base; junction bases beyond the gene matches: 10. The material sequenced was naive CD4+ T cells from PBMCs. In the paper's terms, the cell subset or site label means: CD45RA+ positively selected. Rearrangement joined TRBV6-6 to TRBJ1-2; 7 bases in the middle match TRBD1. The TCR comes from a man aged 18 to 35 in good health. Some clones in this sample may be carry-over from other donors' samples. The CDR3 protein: CASSNPRDRNNYGYTF. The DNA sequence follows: TGTGCCAGCAGTAACCCCCGGGACAGAAATAACTATGGCTACACCTTC.